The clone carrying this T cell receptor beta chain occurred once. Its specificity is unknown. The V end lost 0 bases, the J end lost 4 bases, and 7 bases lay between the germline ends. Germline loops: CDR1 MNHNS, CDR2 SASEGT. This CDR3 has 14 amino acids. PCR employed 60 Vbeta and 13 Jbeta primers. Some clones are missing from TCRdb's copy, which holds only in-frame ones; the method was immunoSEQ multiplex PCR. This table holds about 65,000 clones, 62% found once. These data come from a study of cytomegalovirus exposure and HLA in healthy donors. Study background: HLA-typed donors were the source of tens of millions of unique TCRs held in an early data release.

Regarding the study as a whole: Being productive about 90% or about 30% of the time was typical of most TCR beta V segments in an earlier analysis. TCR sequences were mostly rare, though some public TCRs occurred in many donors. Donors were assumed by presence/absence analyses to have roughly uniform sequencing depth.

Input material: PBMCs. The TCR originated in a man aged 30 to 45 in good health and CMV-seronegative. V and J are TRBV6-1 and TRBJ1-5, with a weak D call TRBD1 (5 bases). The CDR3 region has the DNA TGTGCCAGCAGTGAAGCGGCAGGGAATCAGCCCCAGCATTTT. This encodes CASSEAAGNQPQHF.